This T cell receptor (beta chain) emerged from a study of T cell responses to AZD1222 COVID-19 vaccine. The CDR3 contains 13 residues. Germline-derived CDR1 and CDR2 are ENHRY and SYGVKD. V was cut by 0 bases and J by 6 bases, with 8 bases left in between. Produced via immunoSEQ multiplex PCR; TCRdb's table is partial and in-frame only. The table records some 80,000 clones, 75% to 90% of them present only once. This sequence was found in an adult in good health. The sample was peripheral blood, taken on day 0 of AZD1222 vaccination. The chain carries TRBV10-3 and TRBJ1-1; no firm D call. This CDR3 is CAISESGVSEAFF. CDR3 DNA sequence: TGTGCCATCAGTGAGTCAGGTGTGTCTGAAGCTTTCTTT.